This T cell receptor (beta chain) was recorded in a study of blood T cell repertoires in COVID-19. Study information: Sites in the United States, Italy and Spain provided acute and convalescent COVID-19 samples. T cells, B-cell-depleted T cells, or PBMCs supplied cDNA or gDNA.

In the original analysis: By means of reference gene primer amplification, nucleated cell counts were estimated. The assay was immunoSEQ multiplex PCR, and TCRdb's table has in-frame clones only and misses some. That table furnishes V, J and clone size, whereas the DNA furnished D and trimming. The sample lists about 140,000 clones, 75% to 90% occurring once. With 0 bases removed from V and 8 bases from J, the gap between germline ends came to 10 bases. The CDR3 has 13 amino acids. Looked up from germline, CDR1 is SEHNR and CDR2 is FQNEAQ (reference sequence). The source material was peripheral blood. This chain joins TRBV7-9 and TRBJ1-2, with D tentatively TRBD1 (5 bases). This clonotype was sampled from a woman aged 50 to 60 with acute or convalescent COVID-19. CDR3 DNA: TGTGCCAGCAGCTTAGCGGGGGGGACCGGCTACACCTTC. Translated: CASSLAGGTGYTF.